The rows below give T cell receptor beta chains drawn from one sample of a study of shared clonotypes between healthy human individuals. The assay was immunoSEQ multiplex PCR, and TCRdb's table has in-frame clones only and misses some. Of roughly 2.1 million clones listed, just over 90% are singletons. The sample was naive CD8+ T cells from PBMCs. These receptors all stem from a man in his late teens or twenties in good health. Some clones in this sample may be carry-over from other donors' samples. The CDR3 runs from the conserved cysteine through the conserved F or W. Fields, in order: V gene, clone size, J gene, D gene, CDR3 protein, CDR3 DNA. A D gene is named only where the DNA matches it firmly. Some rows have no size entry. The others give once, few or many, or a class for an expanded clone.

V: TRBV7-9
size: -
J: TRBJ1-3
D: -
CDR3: CASSLAILTEIGNTIYF
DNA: TGTGCCAGCAGCTTAGCCATCCTGACTGAAATTGGAAACACCATATATTTT

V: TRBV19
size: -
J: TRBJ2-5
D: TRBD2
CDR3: CASSMVAGGWETQYF
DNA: TGTGCCAGTAGTATGGTAGCGGGAGGCTGGGAGACCCAGTACTTC

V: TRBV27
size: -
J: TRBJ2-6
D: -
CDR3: CASSPGAGANVLTF
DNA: TGTGCCAGCAGCCCCGGAGCTGGGGCCAACGTCCTGACTTTC

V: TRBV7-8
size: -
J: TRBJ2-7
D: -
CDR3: CASSSSRGGGYEQYF
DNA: TGTGCCAGCAGCTCTTCGAGGGGGGGTGGCTACGAGCAGTACTTC

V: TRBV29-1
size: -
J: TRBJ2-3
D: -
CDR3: CSVRLPPQQAQYF
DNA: TGCAGCGTTAGGCTCCCCCCTCAGCAGGCGCAGTATTTT

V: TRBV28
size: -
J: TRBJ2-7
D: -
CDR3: CASSPHRSWEQYF
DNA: TGTGCCAGCAGTCCCCACAGGAGTTGGGAGCAGTACTTC

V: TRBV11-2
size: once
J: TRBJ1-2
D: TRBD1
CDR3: CASSPRRTGVNYGYTF
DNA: TGTGCCAGCAGCCCGAGGAGGACAGGGGTAAACTATGGCTACACCTTC

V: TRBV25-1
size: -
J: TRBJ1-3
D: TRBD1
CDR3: CASSESGTGLYSGNTIYF
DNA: TGTGCCAGCAGTGAATCCGGGACAGGACTTTACTCTGGAAACACCATATATTTT

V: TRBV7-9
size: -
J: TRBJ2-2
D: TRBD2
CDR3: CACSRGDGELFF
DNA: TGTGCCTGCTCCCGGGGGGACGGGGAGCTGTTTTTT

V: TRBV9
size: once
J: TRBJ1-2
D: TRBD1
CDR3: CASSERTGTGDNGYTF
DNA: TGTGCCAGCAGCGAGAGAACCGGGACAGGGGATAATGGCTACACCTTC

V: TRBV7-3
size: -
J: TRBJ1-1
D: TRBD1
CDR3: CASSPNRGVNTEAFF
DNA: TGTGCCAGCAGCCCGAACAGGGGCGTAAACACTGAAGCTTTCTTT

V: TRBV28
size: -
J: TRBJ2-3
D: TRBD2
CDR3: CASSVMGLGGRAAEADTQYF
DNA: TGTGCCAGCAGTGTTATGGGTCTGGGAGGGAGGGCAGCGGAGGCAGATACGCAGTATTTT

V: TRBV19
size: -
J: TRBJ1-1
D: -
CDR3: CASSIRRQKGNTEAFF
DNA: TGTGCCAGTAGTATCCGGAGACAGAAGGGGAACACTGAAGCTTTCTTT

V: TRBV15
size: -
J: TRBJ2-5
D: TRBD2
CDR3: CATSRATSVETQYF
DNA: TGTGCCACCAGCCGGGCTACTAGCGTAGAGACCCAGTACTTC

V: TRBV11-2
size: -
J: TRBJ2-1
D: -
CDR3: CASLGSSYNEQFF
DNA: TGTGCCAGCCTAGGGAGCTCCTACAATGAGCAGTTCTTC

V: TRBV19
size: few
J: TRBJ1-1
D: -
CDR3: CASSPQGWTEAFF
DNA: TGTGCCAGTAGCCCACAAGGATGGACTGAAGCTTTCTTT

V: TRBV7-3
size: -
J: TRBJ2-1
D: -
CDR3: CASSLMGEPYNEQFF
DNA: TGTGCCAGCAGCTTAATGGGGGAACCCTACAATGAGCAGTTCTTC

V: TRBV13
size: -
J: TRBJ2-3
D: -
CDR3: CASSSRHAAAGFRTDTQYF
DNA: TGTGCCAGCAGCTCTCGACACGCCGCCGCGGGTTTCAGGACAGATACGCAGTATTTT

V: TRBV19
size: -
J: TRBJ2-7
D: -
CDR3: CASSIGPGETYEQYF
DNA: TGTGCCAGTAGTATAGGTCCTGGAGAGACCTACGAGCAGTACTTC

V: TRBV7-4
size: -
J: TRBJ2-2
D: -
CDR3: CASSSDGCVTGELFF
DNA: TGTGCCAGCAGCTCGGACGGTTGTGTCACCGGGGAGCTGTTTTTT

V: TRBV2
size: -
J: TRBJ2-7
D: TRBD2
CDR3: CAILGRDSYEQYF
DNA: TGTGCCATCCTTGGGAGGGACTCCTACGAGCAGTACTTC

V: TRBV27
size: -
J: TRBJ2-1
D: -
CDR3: CASSPDGEPYNEQFF
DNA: TGTGCCAGCAGTCCCGACGGGGAGCCCTACAATGAGCAGTTCTTC

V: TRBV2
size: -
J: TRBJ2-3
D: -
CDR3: CASTTGIADTQYF
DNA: TGTGCCAGCACCACGGGAATCGCAGATACGCAGTATTTT

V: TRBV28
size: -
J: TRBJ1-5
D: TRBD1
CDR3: CASILSLRDRGSNQPQHF
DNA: TGTGCCAGCATCTTGAGTTTACGGGACAGGGGTAGCAATCAGCCCCAGCATTTT

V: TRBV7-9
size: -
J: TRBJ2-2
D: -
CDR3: CASSHVWAQAHGELFF
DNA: TGTGCCAGCAGCCACGTTTGGGCGCAGGCTCACGGGGAGCTGTTTTTT

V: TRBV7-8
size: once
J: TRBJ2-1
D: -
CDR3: CASSFSRLAEQFF
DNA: TGTGCCAGCAGCTTCTCAAGGCTAGCGGAGCAGTTCTTC

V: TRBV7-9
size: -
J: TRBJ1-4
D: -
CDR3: CASSHMDGKLFF
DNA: TGTGCCAGCAGCCATATGGACGGAAAACTGTTTTTT

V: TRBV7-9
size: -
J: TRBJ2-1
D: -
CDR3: CASSSGEQFF
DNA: TGTGCCAGCAGCTCGGGCGAGCAGTTCTTC

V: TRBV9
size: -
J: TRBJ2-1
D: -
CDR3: CASSARAGYPENEQFF
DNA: TGTGCCAGCAGCGCGCGCGCAGGTTACCCTGAGAATGAGCAGTTCTTC

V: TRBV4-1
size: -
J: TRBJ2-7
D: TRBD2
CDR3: CASSQEGREGYEQYF
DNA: TGCGCCAGCAGCCAAGAAGGGAGGGAGGGGTACGAGCAGTACTTC

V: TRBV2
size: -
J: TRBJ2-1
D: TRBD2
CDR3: CASSEGAGVVYNEQFF
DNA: TGTGCCAGCAGTGAAGGGGCGGGAGTTGTATACAATGAGCAGTTCTTC

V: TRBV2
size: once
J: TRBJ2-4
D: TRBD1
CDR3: CASSEGTGALAKNIQYF
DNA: TGTGCCAGCAGTGAAGGGACAGGGGCGCTGGCCAAAAACATTCAGTACTTC

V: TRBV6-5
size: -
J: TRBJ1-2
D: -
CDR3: CASSYDPAYGYTF
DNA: TGTGCCAGCAGTTACGACCCCGCTTATGGCTACACCTTC

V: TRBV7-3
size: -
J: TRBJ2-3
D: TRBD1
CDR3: CASSWGQGLDTQYF
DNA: TGTGCCAGCAGCTGGGGACAGGGATTAGATACGCAGTATTTT

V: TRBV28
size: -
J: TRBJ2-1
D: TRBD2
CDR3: CASSPDWAGGSYNEQFF
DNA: TGTGCCAGCAGTCCGGATTGGGCGGGAGGGTCCTACAATGAGCAGTTCTTC

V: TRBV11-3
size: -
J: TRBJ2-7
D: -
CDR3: CASSPRGGGMHEQYF
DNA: TGTGCCAGCAGCCCCCGCGGAGGGGGTATGCACGAGCAGTACTTC

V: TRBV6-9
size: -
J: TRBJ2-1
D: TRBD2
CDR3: CASSPGSGRAFNEQFF
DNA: TGTGCCAGCAGTCCAGGTAGCGGGAGGGCCTTTAATGAGCAGTTCTTC

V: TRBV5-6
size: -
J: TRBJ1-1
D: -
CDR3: CASSLAAGYTEAFF
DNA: TGTGCCAGCAGCTTGGCGGCAGGATACACTGAAGCTTTCTTT

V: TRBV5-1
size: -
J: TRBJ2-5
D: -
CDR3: CASSFVGETQYF
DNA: TGCGCCAGCAGCTTCGTTGGGGAGACCCAGTACTTC

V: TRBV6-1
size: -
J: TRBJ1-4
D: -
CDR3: CASSWTRDGNEKLFF
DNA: TGTGCCAGCAGCTGGACCCGGGACGGGAATGAAAAACTGTTTTTT

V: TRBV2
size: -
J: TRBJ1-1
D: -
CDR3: CAIVGMNTEAFF
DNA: TGTGCCATCGTGGGAATGAACACTGAAGCTTTCTTT

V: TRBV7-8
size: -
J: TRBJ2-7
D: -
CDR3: CASSLGGVLYEQYF
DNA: TGTGCCAGCAGCTTAGGCGGAGTCCTATACGAGCAGTACTTC